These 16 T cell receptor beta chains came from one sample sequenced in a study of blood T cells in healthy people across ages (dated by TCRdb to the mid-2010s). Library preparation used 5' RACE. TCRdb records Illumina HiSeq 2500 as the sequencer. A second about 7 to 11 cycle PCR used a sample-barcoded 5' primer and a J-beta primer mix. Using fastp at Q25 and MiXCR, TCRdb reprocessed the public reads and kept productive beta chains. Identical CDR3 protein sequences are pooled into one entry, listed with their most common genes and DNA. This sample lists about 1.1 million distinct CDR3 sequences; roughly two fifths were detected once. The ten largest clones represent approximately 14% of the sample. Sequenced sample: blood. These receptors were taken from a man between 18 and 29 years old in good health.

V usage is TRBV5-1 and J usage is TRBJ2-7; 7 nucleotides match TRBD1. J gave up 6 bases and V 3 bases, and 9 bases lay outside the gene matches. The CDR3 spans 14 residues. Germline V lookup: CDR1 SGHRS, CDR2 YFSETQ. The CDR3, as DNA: TGCGCCAGCAGCTGGGGAACAGGGGAATGCGAGCAGTACTTC. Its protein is CASSWGTGECEQYF. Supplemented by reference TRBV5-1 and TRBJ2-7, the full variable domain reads KAGVTQTPRYLIKTRGQQVTLSCSPISGHRSVSWYQQTPGQGLQFLFEYFSETQRNKGNFPGRFSGRQFSNSRSEMNVSTLELGDSALYLCASSWGTGECEQYFGPGTRLTVT.

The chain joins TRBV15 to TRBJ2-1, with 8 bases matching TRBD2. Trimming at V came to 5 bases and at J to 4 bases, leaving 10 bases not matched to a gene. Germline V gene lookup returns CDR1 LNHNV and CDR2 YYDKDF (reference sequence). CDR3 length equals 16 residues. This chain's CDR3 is CATSAPSGSPYNEQFF. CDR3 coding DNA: TGTGCCACCAGCGCACCAAGCGGGAGCCCGTACAATGAGCAGTTCTTC.

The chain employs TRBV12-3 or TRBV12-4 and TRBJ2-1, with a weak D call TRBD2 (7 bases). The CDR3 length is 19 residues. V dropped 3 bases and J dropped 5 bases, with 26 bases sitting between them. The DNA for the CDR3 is TGTGCCAGCAGTTTTTACGCCAGCAAGGTGGGGGGGCAAAACAATGAGCAGTTCTTC. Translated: CASSFYASKVGGQNNEQFF.

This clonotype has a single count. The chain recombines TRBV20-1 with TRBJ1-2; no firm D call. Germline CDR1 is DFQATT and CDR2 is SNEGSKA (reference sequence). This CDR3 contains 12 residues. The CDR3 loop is CSAGRRFYGYTF. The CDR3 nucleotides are TGCAGCGCGGGCAGGAGATTCTATGGCTACACCTTC.

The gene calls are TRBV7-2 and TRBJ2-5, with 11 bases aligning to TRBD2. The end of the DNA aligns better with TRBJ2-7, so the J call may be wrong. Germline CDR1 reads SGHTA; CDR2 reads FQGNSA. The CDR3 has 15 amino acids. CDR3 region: CASSGVAGGLGEQYF. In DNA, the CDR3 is TGTGCCAGCTCAGGAGTAGCGGGGGGGCTTGGCGAGCAGTACTTC.

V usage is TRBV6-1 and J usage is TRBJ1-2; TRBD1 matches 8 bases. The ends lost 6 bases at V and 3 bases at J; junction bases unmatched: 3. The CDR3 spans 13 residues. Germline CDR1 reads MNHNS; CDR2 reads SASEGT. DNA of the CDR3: TGTGCCAGCAGGATGACAGGGGACTATGGCTACACCTTC. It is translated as CASRMTGDYGYTF.

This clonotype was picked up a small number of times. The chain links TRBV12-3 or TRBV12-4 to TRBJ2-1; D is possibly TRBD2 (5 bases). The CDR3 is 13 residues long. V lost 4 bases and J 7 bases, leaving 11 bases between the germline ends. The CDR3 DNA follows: TGTGCCAGCAGTTCCACATCGGGGAATGAGCAGTTCTTC. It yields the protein CASSSTSGNEQFF.

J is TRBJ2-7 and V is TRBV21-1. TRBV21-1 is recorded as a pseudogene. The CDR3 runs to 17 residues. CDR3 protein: CASSKAQASRIPYEQYF. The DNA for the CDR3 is TGTGCCAGCAGCAAAGCGCAGGCCAGTAGAATACCCTACGAGCAGTACTTC.

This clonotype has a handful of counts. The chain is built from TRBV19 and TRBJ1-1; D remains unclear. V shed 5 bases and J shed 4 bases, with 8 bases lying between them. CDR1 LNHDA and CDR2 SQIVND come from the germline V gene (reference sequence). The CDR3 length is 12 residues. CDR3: CASSYAGTEAFF. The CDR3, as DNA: TGTGCCAGTAGTTACGCTGGCACTGAAGCTTTCTTT.

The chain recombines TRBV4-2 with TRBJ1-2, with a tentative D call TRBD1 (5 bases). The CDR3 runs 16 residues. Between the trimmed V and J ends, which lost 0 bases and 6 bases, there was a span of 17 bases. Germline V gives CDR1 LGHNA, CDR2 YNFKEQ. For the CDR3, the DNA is TGTGCCAGCAGCCAAGAGGAGGGAAGGGGATCGGATGGCTACACCTTC. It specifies CASSQEEGRGSDGYTF.

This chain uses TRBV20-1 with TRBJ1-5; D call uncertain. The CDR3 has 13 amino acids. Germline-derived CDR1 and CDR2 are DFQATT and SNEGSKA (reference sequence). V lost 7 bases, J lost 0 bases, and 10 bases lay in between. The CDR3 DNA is TGCAGTGTCGACTTTGATAGCAATCAGCCCCAGCATTTT. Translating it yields CSVDFDSNQPQHF.

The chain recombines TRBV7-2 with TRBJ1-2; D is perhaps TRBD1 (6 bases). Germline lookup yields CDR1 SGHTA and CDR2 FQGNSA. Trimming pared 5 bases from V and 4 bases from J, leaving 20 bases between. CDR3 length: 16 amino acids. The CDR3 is CASSAHQGKETYGYTF. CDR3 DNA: TGTGCCAGCAGCGCCCATCAGGGGAAAGAAACCTATGGCTACACCTTC.

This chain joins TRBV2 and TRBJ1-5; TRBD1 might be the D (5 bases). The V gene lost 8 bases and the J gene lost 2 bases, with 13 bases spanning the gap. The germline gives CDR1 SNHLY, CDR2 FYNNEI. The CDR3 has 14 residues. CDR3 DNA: TGTGCCAGCCGGGGGGTCGATGGCAATCAGCCCCAGCATTTT. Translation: CASRGVDGNQPQHF.

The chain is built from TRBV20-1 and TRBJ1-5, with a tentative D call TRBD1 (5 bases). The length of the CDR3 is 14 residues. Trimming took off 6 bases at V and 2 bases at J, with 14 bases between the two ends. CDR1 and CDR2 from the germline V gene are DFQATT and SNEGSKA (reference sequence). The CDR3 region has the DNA TGCAGTGCAACCACGGGAGGGGGCAATCAGCCCCAGCATTTT. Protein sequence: CSATTGGGNQPQHF.

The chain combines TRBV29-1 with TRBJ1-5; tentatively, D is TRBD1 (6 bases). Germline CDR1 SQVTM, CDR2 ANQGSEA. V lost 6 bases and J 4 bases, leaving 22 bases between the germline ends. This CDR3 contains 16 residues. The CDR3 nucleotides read TGCAGCGTAACTACAGGGAAGACGGGTAGGAATCAGCCCCAGCATTTT. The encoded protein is CSVTTGKTGRNQPQHF.

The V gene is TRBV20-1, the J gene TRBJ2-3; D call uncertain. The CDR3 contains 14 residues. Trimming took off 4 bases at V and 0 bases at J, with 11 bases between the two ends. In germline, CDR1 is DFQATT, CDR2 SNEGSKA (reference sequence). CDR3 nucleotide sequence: TGCAGTGCTAAGACCCCTACTAGCACAGATACGCAGTATTTT. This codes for CSAKTPTSTDTQYF.